The entry below gives a single T cell receptor beta chain sequence along with its context. The same CDR3 arises from other DNA sequences in this sample as well. Data came from immunoSEQ multiplex PCR; TCRdb stores just in-frame clones and leaves some out. Of about 2.1 million clones in the sample, more than 85% were seen once. Germline lookup yields CDR1 SEHNR and CDR2 FQNEAQ (reference sequence). CDR3 length equals 13 residues. V was trimmed by 5 bases and J by 4 bases, leaving 12 bases between them. This specimen comes from a study of shared clonotypes between healthy human individuals. The naive CD8 subset, CD45RO-negative cells positively selected for CCR7, excluded terminally differentiated effector memory CD45RA+ cells.

This sequence was found in a man between 18 and 35 years old in good health. Some clones in this sample may be carry-over from other donors' samples. The sample was naive CD8+ T cells from PBMCs. V is TRBV7-9 and J is TRBJ2-7, with a weak D call TRBD2 (7 bases). The CDR3 DNA is TGTGCCAGCAGCACTGGGGGGGCTTACGAGCAGTACTTC. Its protein is CASSTGGAYEQYF. Full variable domain (remainder filled in from reference TRBV7-9 and TRBJ2-7): DTGVSQNPRHKITKRGQNVTFRCDPISEHNRLYWYRQTLGQGPEFLTYFQNEAQLEKSRLLSDRFSAERPKGSFSTLEIQRTEQGDSAMYLCASSTGGAYEQYFGPGTRLTVT.